This T cell receptor (beta chain) was found in a study of cytomegalovirus exposure and HLA in healthy donors. Assay used: immunoSEQ multiplex PCR; TCRdb lists only in-frame clones, some missing. The top ten clones hold about 1.5% of a sample with about 78,000 clones, almost 97% of them seen once. The germline V and J ends were trimmed by 5 bases and 5 bases, with 12 bases remaining between them. The CDR3 is made up of 13 amino acids. CDR1 SEHNR and CDR2 FQNEAQ come from the germline V gene (reference sequence). Specimen: PBMCs. The rearrangement joins TRBV7-9 to TRBJ1-1; D unclear. The source of this sequence is a man aged 18-30 years in good health and CMV-seropositive. CDR3 DNA: TGTGCCAGCAGCCCATCGATAGTGACTGAAGCTTTCTTT. Translated, it gives CASSPSIVTEAFF.